This record concerns one TCR beta chain sequence. This entry belongs to a study of shared clonotypes between healthy human individuals. Assay used: immunoSEQ multiplex PCR; TCRdb lists only in-frame clones, some missing. The data show 2 million to 3 million clones, roughly 93% seen once. Trimming removed 7 bases from V and 4 bases from J; junction bases left unmatched: 6. CDR3 length: 13 amino acids. Germline CDR1 is SQVTM and CDR2 is ANQGSEA. This receptor was obtained from a man aged 18 to 30 in good health. Some clones in this sample may be carry-over from other donors' samples. Sequenced: naive CD4+ T cells from PBMCs. Specified subset: CD45RA+ positively selected. The chain is built from TRBV29-1 and TRBJ2-3; TRBD2 matches 9 bases. CDR3 sequence reads: CSGGLAGADTQYF. CDR3 sequence (DNA): TGCAGCGGGGGACTAGCCGGCGCAGATACGCAGTATTTT.